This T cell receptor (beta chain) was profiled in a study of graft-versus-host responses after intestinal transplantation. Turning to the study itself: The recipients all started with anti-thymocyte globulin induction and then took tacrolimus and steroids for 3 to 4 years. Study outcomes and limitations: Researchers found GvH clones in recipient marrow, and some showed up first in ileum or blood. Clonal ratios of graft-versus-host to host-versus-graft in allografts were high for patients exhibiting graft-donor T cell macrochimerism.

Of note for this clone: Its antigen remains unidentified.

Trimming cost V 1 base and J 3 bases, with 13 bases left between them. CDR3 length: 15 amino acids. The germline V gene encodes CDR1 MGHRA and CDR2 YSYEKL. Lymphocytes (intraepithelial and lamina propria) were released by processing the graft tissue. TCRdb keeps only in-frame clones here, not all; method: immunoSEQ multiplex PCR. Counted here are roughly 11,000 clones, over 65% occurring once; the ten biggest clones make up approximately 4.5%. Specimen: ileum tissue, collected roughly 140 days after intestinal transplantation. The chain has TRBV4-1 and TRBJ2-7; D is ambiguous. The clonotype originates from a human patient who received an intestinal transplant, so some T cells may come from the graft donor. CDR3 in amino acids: CASSQGPIRGYEQYF. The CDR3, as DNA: TGCGCCAGCAGCCAAGGGCCCATTCGCGGCTACGAGCAGTACTTC.